The following is a TCR beta chain sequence with its context. This entry belongs to a study of blood T cell repertoires in COVID-19. Overall study: Italy, Spain and the United States were the sources of the convalescent and acute COVID-19 samples. T cells, B-cell-depleted T cells, or PBMCs provided the cDNA or gDNA that served as material.

In the authors' workflow: Scientists estimated how many nucleated cells there were by amplifying reference gene primers. Profiling relied on immunoSEQ multiplex PCR, and the TCRdb table lists in-frame clones only, not all of them. Clone size and the V and J calls come from that table; the DNA yielded D and trimming. In the table there are 100,000 to 140,000 clones, approximately 88% of which are singletons. The CDR3 has 19 amino acids. The material sequenced was peripheral blood. The chain combines TRBV21-1 with TRBJ2-1; TRBD2, as called in the table, went unchecked against the DNA. TRBV21-1 is annotated as a pseudogene. The TCR comes from a man between 40 and 49 years old with active or convalescent COVID-19. CDR3 DNA sequence: TGTGCCAGCAGCAAGCGAAGCCCGAGGACTAGCGGAACCTACAATGAGCAGTTCTTC. This gives the protein CASSKRSPRTSGTYNEQFF.